The 6 T cell receptor beta chains presented below share a single source sample, sequenced in a study of T cell responses to AZD1222 COVID-19 vaccine. Produced via immunoSEQ multiplex PCR; TCRdb's table is partial and in-frame only. The sample yields approximately 220,000 clones, approximately 94% seen once. Sequenced material: peripheral blood, taken on day 0 of MenACWY control vaccination. Receptors were obtained from an adult in good health.

The genes are TRBV10-3 and TRBJ2-7, with a possible D match to TRBD2 (6 bases). Looked up from germline, CDR1 is ENHRY and CDR2 is SYGVKD. Trimming cost V 0 bases and J 0 bases, with 12 bases left between them. This CDR3 region has 16 residues. CDR3: CAISESGGRGSYEQYF. CDR3 in DNA: TGTGCCATCAGTGAGTCCGGAGGGCGAGGCTCCTACGAGCAGTACTTC.

This clone was observed a single time. DNA for the CDR3: TGTGCCAGCACGGTAGGGGTGAACACTGAAGCTTTCTTT. This translates into CASTVGVNTEAFF. The V gene is TRBV25-1, the J gene TRBJ1-1; D is perhaps TRBD1 (5 bases). Trimming removed 7 bases at V and 0 bases at J, with 9 bases between. This CDR3 region has 13 residues. Germline V gene sequence: CDR1 MGHDK, CDR2 SYGVNS.

V gene TRBV9 combines with J gene TRBJ1-1, with 8 bases matching TRBD1. Germline V gene lookup returns CDR1 SGDLS and CDR2 YYNGEE. CDR3 length: 14 residues. J lost 4 bases, V lost 3 bases, and 5 bases had no gene match. This CDR3 is CASSAQDRVTEAFF. The DNA of the CDR3 is TGTGCCAGCAGCGCCCAGGACAGGGTCACTGAAGCTTTCTTT.

The gene calls are TRBV29-1 and TRBJ2-7, with 8 bases that match TRBD1. V shed 3 bases and J 5 bases; nucleotides not matched to a gene: 12. The CDR3 runs 15 residues. Germline V gives CDR1 SQVTM, CDR2 ANQGSEA. For the CDR3, the DNA is TGCAGCGTTGATCTCCCCTGGACAGGGAGAAACGAGCAGTACTTC. It encodes CSVDLPWTGRNEQYF.

The chain is built from TRBV3-1 (or the pseudogene TRBV3-2) and TRBJ1-3, with a weak D call TRBD1 (5 bases). CDR1 and CDR2 (germline): LGHDT, YNNKEL (reference sequence). The V end lost 1 base, the J end lost 4 bases, and 8 bases lay between the germline ends. This CDR3 has 14 amino acids. CDR3 sequence: CASSQGTTGNTIYF. The CDR3 region has the DNA TGTGCCAGCAGCCAAGGGACAACCGGAAACACCATATATTTT.

The V and J genes are TRBV7-2 and TRBJ1-6; D is ambiguous. Trimming stripped 2 bases from V and 9 bases from J, with 8 bases between. The CDR3 is 13 amino acids. CDR1 and CDR2 (germline): SGHTA, FQGNSA. The CDR3 protein is CASSLQNISPLHF. The CDR3 DNA follows: TGTGCCAGCAGCTTACAAAACATTTCACCCCTCCACTTT.